A selection of T cell receptor beta chains follows, all from one sample in a study of T cells expressing NK-cell markers. TCRdb re-called the 5' RACE reads and shows each CDR3 protein once, DNA omitted. This sample's table reports approximately 150,000 distinct CDR3 sequences. The sample consisted of blood T cells: a sorted CD56 or NKG2C T cell subset, CD4+ or CD8+ T cells, or bulk PBMC T cells (not recorded which). The receptors were gathered from a woman between 18 and 75 years old in good health. The CDR3 runs from the conserved cysteine through the conserved F or W.

>TRBJ1-4|TRBV7-3
CASSLRWQGATNEKLFF
>TRBJ2-1|TRBV7-6
CASSLVLRGALNNEQFF
>TRBJ2-1|TRBV21-1
CASTKTSPPYNEQFF
>TRBJ1-6|TRBV15
CATRPTGGGVLHF
>TRBJ2-6|TRBV7-3
CASSRSGRLGANVLTF
>TRBJ1-5|TRBV4-2
CASSQGYSNQPQHF
>TRBJ2-1|TRBV20-1
CSASVGNYDNEQFF
>TRBJ2-6|TRBV5-1
CASSPGTAGANVLTF
>TRBJ2-1|TRBV2
CASRTAGSGNEQFF
>TRBJ2-1|TRBV4-1
CASSQERQISGQFF
>TRBJ2-7|TRBV11-2
CASSLDYRTSGSYEQYF
>TRBJ2-3|TRBV29-1
CSVGTLETRWRRTDTQYF
>TRBJ1-2|TRBV3-1
CASSLRDTGYGYTF
>TRBJ2-7|TRBV20-1
CSARDPGGIEQYF
>TRBJ1-2|TRBV5-4
CASSWTGGYGDGYTF
>TRBJ2-5|TRBV7-8
CASSLGGGVGEETQYF
>TRBJ1-1|TRBV5-1
CASSLEPGQGGFYTEAFF
>TRBJ2-1|TRBV20-1
CSASPNLNEQFF
>TRBJ2-4|TRBV24-1
CATSDRENIQYF
>TRBJ1-6|TRBV7-9
CASSIRYTGKSPLHF
>TRBJ2-7|TRBV28
CASSFSGRGDEQYF
>TRBJ2-3|TRBV6-1
CASSEILAGGVDTQYF
>TRBJ1-1|TRBV5-1
CASSLTGQGAFF
>TRBJ1-5|TRBV2
CASRLQRSDQPQHF
>TRBJ1-5|TRBV10-3
CAISDGAAQPQHF
>TRBJ1-2|TRBV12-3/TRBV12-4
CASTLAGVNYGYTF
>TRBJ1-6|TRBV7-3
CASSLYGGGANNSPLHF
>TRBJ2-7|TRBV5-1
CASSAGLSYEQYF
>TRBJ1-5|TRBV3-1
CASSLGEAQPQHF
>TRBJ2-5|TRBV5-1
CASFRTRTETQYF
>TRBJ2-1|TRBV7-9
CASSSWTSGRVGNEQFF
>TRBJ1-6|TRBV19
CASSATGPLHF
>TRBJ1-4|TRBV28
CASKAGMPNEKLFF
>TRBJ2-3|TRBV4-2
CASSQEAAAGDTQYF
>TRBJ1-5|TRBV12-3/TRBV12-4
CASSPLQGGQPQHF
>TRBJ1-4|TRBV7-3
CASSLSSGKREKLFF
>TRBJ2-3|TRBV20-1
CSATVRGVPDTQYF
>TRBJ2-3|TRBV7-3
CASSRARGGGTDTQYF
>TRBJ2-5|TRBV4-2
CASSQEGDRRAETQYF
>TRBJ2-3|TRBV12-3/TRBV12-4
CASSLSGVDTQYF
>TRBJ2-5|TRBV5-1
CASSRVYQETQYF
>TRBJ1-6|TRBV5-4
CASSSDDSPLHF